A single sample gave rise to the 27 T cell receptor beta chains below, sequenced in a study of shared clonotypes between healthy human individuals. The repertoire was sequenced with immunoSEQ multiplex PCR; TCRdb's copy has only in-frame clones and lacks some. The top ten hold approximately 0.39% of the sample, which has approximately 2,300,000 clones, 85% to 95% seen once. Sequencing was carried out using naive CD4+ T cells from PBMCs. The sample's subset: CD45RA+ positively selected. The receptors were gathered from a man younger than 35 in good health. Some clones in this sample may be carry-over from other donors' samples.

This clone has just a few counts. This chain uses TRBV4-1 with TRBJ1-1, with no clear D. The CDR3 spans 14 residues. Germline CDR1 and CDR2: MGHRA and YSYEKL. The V end was cut by 3 bases, the J end by 9 bases, with 17 bases between. The CDR3 is CASSQALISRKAFF. The CDR3 coding sequence is TGCGCCAGCAGCCAGGCGCTGATAAGCAGAAAAGCTTTCTTT.

This chain uses TRBV5-4 with TRBJ1-2; 7 bases are a match to TRBD1. This CDR3 has 17 residues. The germline gives CDR1 SGHNT, CDR2 YYREEE (reference sequence). The trim removed 4 bases at V and 3 bases at J, leaving 15 bases unmatched. CDR3 region: CASSPLREQGTDYGYTF. The DNA for the CDR3 is TGTGCCAGCAGCCCCCTCAGAGAGCAGGGGACAGACTATGGCTACACCTTC.

The V call is TRBV9, the J call TRBJ1-5; the match to TRBD1 covers 7 bases. V shed 3 bases, J shed 9 bases, and the junction held 0 bases outside the gene matches. The length of the CDR3 is 11 residues. Germline V gene sequence: CDR1 SGDLS, CDR2 YYNGEE. CDR3 coding DNA: TGTGCCAGCAGCGCAGGGGGGCCCCAGCATTTT. Protein product: CASSAGGPQHF. Supplemented by reference TRBV9 and TRBJ1-5, the full variable domain reads DSGVTQTPKHLITATGQRVTLRCSPRSGDLSVYWYQQSLDQGLQFLIQYYNGEERAKGNILERFSAQQFPDLHSELNLSSLELGDSALYFCASSAGGPQHFGDGTRLSIL.

This chain joins TRBV25-1 and TRBJ2-7; TRBD1 aligns across 9 bases. Looked up from germline, CDR1 is MGHDK and CDR2 is SYGVNS. Germline trimming cut 2 bases from V and 4 bases from J; bases unmatched to any gene: 6. The CDR3 contains 15 residues. DNA of the CDR3: TGTGCCAGCAGTGAACACCGGACAGGGGATTACGAGCAGTACTTC. Encoded protein: CASSEHRTGDYEQYF.

As DNA, the CDR3 is TGTGCCAGCAGCTCGCACGGGCATCGGACTGAAGCTTTCTTT. Translating it yields CASSSHGHRTEAFF. V is TRBV9 and J is TRBJ1-1, with D hard to call. This CDR3 has 14 amino acids. In germline, CDR1 is SGDLS, CDR2 YYNGEE. The V and J ends lost 4 bases and 5 bases respectively, with 15 bases between them.

Remarks on this clone: This specimen includes other DNA sequences encoding the same CDR3. This sequence joins TRBV5-4 and TRBJ2-2, with 14 bases fitting TRBD2. Germline CDR1 and CDR2: SGHNT and YYREEE (reference sequence). The CDR3 sequence is 16 residues long. V lost 4 bases, J lost 5 bases, and 4 bases stayed unmatched. The CDR3 nucleotides read TGTGCCAGCAGCAGAGGACTAGCGGGAGGAACCGGGGAGCTGTTTTTT. Translation gives CASSRGLAGGTGELFF.

The CDR3 spells CASSRNEETQYF. In nucleotides, the CDR3 is TGCGCCAGCAGCAGAAATGAAGAGACCCAGTACTTC. The rearrangement joins TRBV5-1 to TRBJ2-5; D gene ambiguous. Germline values: CDR1 SGHRS, CDR2 YFSETQ. This CDR3 has 12 residues. Trimming cost V 4 bases and J 3 bases, with 7 bases left between them.

This rearrangement joins TRBV5-1 to TRBJ2-2; possible D gene TRBD2, 6 bases. Looked up from germline, CDR1 is SGHRS and CDR2 is YFSETQ. Deletions cut 3 bases from V and 0 bases from J, with 9 bases between. The CDR3 loop spans 15 amino acids. The CDR3 protein is CASSSGLPNTGELFF. The CDR3, as DNA: TGCGCCAGCAGCTCGGGACTCCCGAACACCGGGGAGCTGTTTTTT.

The chain carries TRBV28 and TRBJ2-4, with D unclear. CDR1 MDHEN and CDR2 SYDVKM come from the germline V gene. This CDR3 region has 17 residues. The V end was cut by 8 bases, the J end by 1 base, with 21 bases between. DNA for the CDR3: TGTGCCAGCGGCCCGACGGGCAACACCCTGGCCAAAAACATTCAGTACTTC. Translated, it gives CASGPTGNTLAKNIQYF.

The rearrangement joins TRBV25-1 to TRBJ1-4; D is ambiguous. The germline CDR1 and CDR2 sequences are MGHDK and SYGVNS. V lost 3 bases to trimming and J lost 8 bases, with 13 bases between them. The CDR3 is made up of 14 amino acids. For the CDR3, the DNA is TGTGCCAGCAGTGATAAGGGTACGAGGGAAAAACTGTTTTTT. Protein product: CASSDKGTREKLFF.

The gene calls are TRBV5-1 and TRBJ2-2; TRBD2 matches 13 bases. V shed 0 bases and J 0 bases; nucleotides not matched to a gene: 5. The CDR3 covers 19 residues. Germline assignment: CDR1 SGHRS and CDR2 YFSETQ. The CDR3 bases are TGCGCCAGCAGCTTGGAGCGGGGACTAGCGGGGACGAACACCGGGGAGCTGTTTTTT. It translates to CASSLERGLAGTNTGELFF.

For this clone: Other DNA sequences from this sample encode an identical CDR3 as well. V and J are TRBV18 and TRBJ2-7, with a weak D call TRBD2 (6 bases). V was trimmed by 6 bases and J by 3 bases, leaving 9 bases between them. This CDR3 has 12 residues. In germline, CDR1 is KGHSH, CDR2 LQKENI. CDR3 nucleotide sequence: TGTGCCAGCTCGCCCGGGAGCTACGAGCAGTACTTC. Translating gives CASSPGSYEQYF.

The chain has TRBV6-1 and TRBJ2-7, with a tentative D call TRBD2 (6 bases). The CDR3 runs to 14 residues. Trimming removed 2 bases at V and 4 bases at J, with 12 bases between. Germline V lookup: CDR1 MNHNS, CDR2 SASEGT. CDR3 amino acids: CASSEFAGIYEQYF. The CDR3 bases are TGTGCCAGCAGTGAATTCGCGGGGATTTACGAGCAGTACTTC.

This clone was observed a single time. The V gene is TRBV9, the J gene TRBJ2-2; tentative D call: TRBD2 (5 bases). This CDR3 is built from 14 residues. Germline-derived CDR1 and CDR2 are SGDLS and YYNGEE. V gave up 4 bases and J gave up 6 bases, with 13 bases separating them. The CDR3 coding sequence is TGTGCCAGCAGCTCAAGGACTGTGGCCGGGGAGCTGTTTTTT. This codes for CASSSRTVAGELFF.

The chain is built from TRBV7-8 and TRBJ2-3, with D possibly being TRBD1 or TRBD2 (5 bases each). V gave up 4 bases and J gave up 0 bases, with 14 bases separating them. Germline V gives CDR1 SGHVS, CDR2 FQNEAQ. The CDR3 contains 16 residues. The CDR3 coding sequence is TGTGCCAGCAGCTCCCGAGGGGCGCGGAGCACAGATACGCAGTATTTT. Amino acids: CASSSRGARSTDTQYF.

The gene calls are TRBV7-9 and TRBJ1-5; a possible D gene is TRBD1 (5 bases). The CDR3 covers 17 residues. Germline V gene data show CDR1 as SEHNR and CDR2 as FQNEAQ (reference sequence). V gave up 4 bases and J gave up 3 bases, with 19 bases separating them. The CDR3 DNA follows: TGTGCCAGCAGCTCATATGCAGGGATGGCCCCCAATCAGCCCCAGCATTTT. Translation: CASSSYAGMAPNQPQHF.

This chain connects TRBV18 to TRBJ1-1; possibly TRBD1 for D (5 bases). CDR3 size: 18 residues. The germline CDR1 and CDR2 sequences are KGHSH and LQKENI. V was cut by 3 bases and J by 4 bases, with 24 bases left in between. The CDR3 DNA reads as TGTGCCAGCTCACCTATGGGAGCCAGCCTCATTGGGGGCACTGAAGCTTTCTTT. Translating it yields CASSPMGASLIGGTEAFF.

V is TRBV28 and J is TRBJ2-1; the match to TRBD2 covers 10 bases. Germline V lookup: CDR1 MDHEN, CDR2 SYDVKM. There are 16 residues in the CDR3. With V trimmed by 6 bases and J by 7 bases, 12 bases remained unmatched. CDR3 in amino acids: CASSSRLAGALNEQFF. DNA for the CDR3: TGTGCCAGCAGCTCCCGGCTAGCGGGAGCGTTAAATGAGCAGTTCTTC.

The chain couples TRBV11-1 to TRBJ2-2; D is ambiguous. Deletions cut 5 bases from V and 3 bases from J, with 1 base between. CDR1 is SGHAT, CDR2 FQDESV, per germline (reference sequence). This CDR3 region has 11 residues. DNA of the CDR3: TGTGCCAGCAGCCACACCGGGGAGCTGTTTTTT. Its translation: CASSHTGELFF.

The table lists this clone with a count of one. V usage is TRBV5-1 and J usage is TRBJ2-4, with D uncertain. V was cut by 0 bases and J by 4 bases, with 14 bases left in between. The CDR3 sequence is 16 residues long. The germline CDR1 and CDR2 sequences are SGHRS and YFSETQ. CDR3 protein: CASSLDPDPQKNIQYF. In nucleotides, the CDR3 is TGCGCCAGCAGCTTGGACCCGGACCCCCAGAAAAACATTCAGTACTTC.

The genes are TRBV11-2 and TRBJ1-4; possible D gene TRBD1, 6 bases. Germline V gene lookup returns CDR1 SGHAT and CDR2 FQNNGV. The CDR3 loop spans 12 amino acids. The V end was cut by 8 bases, the J end by 8 bases, with 12 bases between. The CDR3 is CASGGGSEKLFF. In nucleotides, the CDR3 is TGTGCCAGCGGAGGGGGGTCGGAAAAACTGTTTTTT.

This chain uses TRBV11-2 with TRBJ2-3; a possible D gene is TRBD2 (6 bases). The CDR3 is 16 amino acids. Trimming removed 2 bases from V and 3 bases from J, with 15 bases in between. CDR1 and CDR2 from the germline V gene are SGHAT and FQNNGV. This CDR3 reads CASSLSGRGTTDTQYF. The CDR3 nucleotides read TGTGCCAGCAGCTTATCGGGGCGGGGTACAACAGATACGCAGTATTTT.

The table lists this clone with a count of one. The J gene is TRBJ2-2, the V gene TRBV21-1. TRBV21-1 is an annotated pseudogene. The CDR3 is 18 residues long. CDR3 sequence: CASSKGGATDSNTGELFF. The DNA of the CDR3 is TGTGCCAGCAGCAAAGGGGGGGCCACGGATTCGAACACCGGGGAGCTGTTTTTT.

The gene calls are TRBV27 and TRBJ2-5; D is ambiguous. Germline CDR1 is MNHEY and CDR2 is SMNVEV (reference sequence). The length of the CDR3 is 14 residues. V lost 1 base to trimming and J lost 5 bases, with 11 bases between them. CDR3: CASSLFPGGETQYF. CDR3 coding DNA: TGTGCCAGCAGTTTATTTCCGGGTGGGGAGACCCAGTACTTC.

The V gene is TRBV9, the J gene TRBJ2-1, with 7 bases identical to TRBD2. The CDR3 is 16 amino acids. Germline CDR1 is SGDLS and CDR2 is YYNGEE. After removal of 4 bases from V and 7 bases from J, the junction contained 14 bases not matched to a gene. In DNA, the CDR3 is TGTGCCAGCAGCCCCCTGGGGAGGGGCGGGGGTAATGAGCAGTTCTTC. Its protein is CASSPLGRGGGNEQFF.

This clone is a singleton in its sample. The genes are TRBV9 and TRBJ2-3; weak D call: TRBD1 (6 bases). The CDR3 spans 14 residues. CDR1 is SGDLS, CDR2 YYNGEE, per germline. The V end was cut by 3 bases, the J end by 3 bases, with 11 bases between. For the CDR3, the DNA is TGTGCCAGCAGCGGACAGGTTGGGACAGATACGCAGTATTTT. Amino acid sequence: CASSGQVGTDTQYF.

The chain combines TRBV12-5 with TRBJ2-5, with D tentatively TRBD2 (5 bases). V was clipped by 6 bases and J by 4 bases, with 12 bases between them. The CDR3 totals 13 residues. In germline, CDR1 is LGHNT, CDR2 FRNRAP. CDR3 DNA: TGTGCTAGTGGAAGAGCCGGAGGAGAGACCCAGTACTTC. It encodes CASGRAGGETQYF.